Shown below are 4 T cell receptor beta chains from a single sample sequenced in a study of shared clonotypes between healthy human individuals. Produced via immunoSEQ multiplex PCR; TCRdb's table is partial and in-frame only. The sample carries 550,000 to 800,000 clones, about 90% recorded once. Source material: memory CD8+ T cells from PBMCs. The subset here: CD45RO+ cells pooled with CCR7-negative TemRA cells. The receptor set was obtained from a man between 18 and 29 years old in good health. Some clones in this sample may be carry-over from other donors' samples.

The chain joins TRBV9 to TRBJ1-2, with TRBD1 identical over 7 bases. From germline, CDR1 is SGDLS and CDR2 YYNGEE. J was trimmed by 4 bases and V by 3 bases; bases with no gene match: 6. This CDR3 spans 14 amino acids. The CDR3, as DNA: TGTGCCAGCAGCGCGACAGGGTATGCCTATGGCTACACCTTC. It translates to CASSATGYAYGYTF.

The chain has TRBV7-8 and TRBJ1-5; 7 bases are shared with TRBD1. The trim removed 5 bases at V and 8 bases at J, leaving 12 bases unmatched. From germline, CDR1 is SGHVS and CDR2 FQNEAQ. There are 15 residues in the CDR3. CDR3 loop: CASSMTTGWMEPQHF. The CDR3, as DNA: TGTGCCAGCAGCATGACGACAGGGTGGATGGAGCCCCAGCATTTT.

This clone was seen once. The chain is built from TRBV9 and TRBJ1-1, with 7 bases matching TRBD1. Trimming removed 3 bases from V and 0 bases from J; junction bases left unmatched: 5. The CDR3 sequence is 15 residues long. Germline-derived CDR1 and CDR2 are SGDLS and YYNGEE. The CDR3 loop reads CASSDGGTVNTEAFF. In nucleotides, the CDR3 is TGTGCCAGCAGCGACGGGGGGACAGTGAACACTGAAGCTTTCTTT.

The chain employs TRBV7-9 and TRBJ2-2; D is unclear. The CDR3 is 15 residues long. Trimming removed 4 bases from V and 3 bases from J, with 12 bases in between. Germline CDR1 reads SEHNR; CDR2 reads FQNEAQ (reference sequence). CDR3 nucleotides: TGTGCCAGCAGCTGGAAGAACCTTTACACCGGGGAGCTGTTTTTT. Translating gives CASSWKNLYTGELFF.